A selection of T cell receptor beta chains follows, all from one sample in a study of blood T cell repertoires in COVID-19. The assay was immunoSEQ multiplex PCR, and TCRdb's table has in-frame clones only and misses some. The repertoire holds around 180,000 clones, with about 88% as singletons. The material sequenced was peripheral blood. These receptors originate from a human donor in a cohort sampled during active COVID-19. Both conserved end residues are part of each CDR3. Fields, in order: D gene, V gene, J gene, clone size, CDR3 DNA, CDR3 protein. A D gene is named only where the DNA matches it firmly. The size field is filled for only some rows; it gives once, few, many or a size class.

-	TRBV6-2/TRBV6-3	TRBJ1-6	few	TGTGCCAGCAGTTACTGGACAGACAATTCACCCCTCCACTTT	CASSYWTDNSPLHF
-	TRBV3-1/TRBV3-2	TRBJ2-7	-	TGTGCCAGCAGCCAAGGGACAACGCCAGAGTACGAGCAGTACTTC	CASSQGTTPEYEQYF
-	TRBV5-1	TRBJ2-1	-	TGCGCCAGCAGCTTGGACAGCTACAATGAGCAGTTCTTC	CASSLDSYNEQFF
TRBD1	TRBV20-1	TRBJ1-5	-	TGCAGTGCTAGTCAGGGGGTAATGGGCAATCAGCCCCAGCATTTT	CSASQGVMGNQPQHF
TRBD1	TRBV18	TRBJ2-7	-	TGTGCCAGCTCACCGGGGACAGAAGCCTACGAGCAGTACTTC	CASSPGTEAYEQYF
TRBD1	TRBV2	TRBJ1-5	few	TGTGCCAGCAGGCCAGGTGGCCAGGGGGGAAATCAGCCCCAGCATTTT	CASRPGGQGGNQPQHF
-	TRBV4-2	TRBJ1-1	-	TGTGCCAGCAGCCAAGCACTGGGACATTACACTGAAGCTTTCTTT	CASSQALGHYTEAFF
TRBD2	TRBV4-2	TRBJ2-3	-	TGTGCCAGCAGCCAAGAAGGGGACTACACTGGGGATGCGCAGTATTTT	CASSQEGDYTGDAQYF
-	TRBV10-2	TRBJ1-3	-	TGCGCCAGCAGTGTGAAGGGGGGAAACACCATATATTTT	CASSVKGGNTIYF
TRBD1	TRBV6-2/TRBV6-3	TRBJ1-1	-	TGTGCCAGCAGTGCCGACAGGGGGACTGAAGCTTTCTTT	CASSADRGTEAFF
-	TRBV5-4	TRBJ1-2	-	TGTGCCAGCAGCTTGGAATCAGGAGTGGGGCTTAGGGGCTACACCTTC	CASSLESGVGLRGYTF
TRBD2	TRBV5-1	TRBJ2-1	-	TGCGCCAGCAGCCAACTAGCGGGAGGGCCCACTTACAATGAGCAGTTCTTC	CASSQLAGGPTYNEQFF
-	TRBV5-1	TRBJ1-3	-	TGCGCCAGCAGCCTAGGGGTATCTGGAAACACCATATATTTT	CASSLGVSGNTIYF
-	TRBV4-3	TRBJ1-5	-	TGCGCCAGCAGCCAAGTTTGGGGGGGAAGCAATCAGCCCCAGCATTTT	CASSQVWGGSNQPQHF
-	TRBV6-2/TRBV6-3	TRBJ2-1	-	TGTGCCAGCAGTTATACAAATGAGCAGTTCTTC	CASSYTNEQFF
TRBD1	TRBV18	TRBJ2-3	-	TGTGCCAGCTCACCACGGGCGACAGGGGCAGATACGCAGTATTTT	CASSPRATGADTQYF
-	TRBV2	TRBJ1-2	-	TGTGCCAGCAGTGGGGGTCAGGCGGGTGGCTACACCTTC	CASSGGQAGGYTF
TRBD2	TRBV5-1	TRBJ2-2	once	TGCGCCAGCAGCTTGAGCGGGGAGAACACCGGGGAGCTGTTTTTT	CASSLSGENTGELFF